Listed below are T cell receptor beta chains from one sample, sequenced in a study of beta chain features in type 1 diabetes. TCRdb's copy holds only in-frame clones and misses some; the assay was immunoSEQ multiplex PCR. The table records 100,000 to 150,000 clones, about 17% of them present only once. Sequenced material: central memory CD4+ T cells from blood. These receptor sequences come from a man younger than 45 with type 1 diabetes. Both conserved end residues are part of each CDR3. D genes are given only for firm matches. A clone size is listed for some rows: how often the clone was seen (once, few, many), or a class if it is expanded.

D gene	clone size	V gene	J gene	CDR3 DNA	CDR3 protein
-	-	TRBV4-3	TRBJ2-3	TGCGCCAGCAGCCAAGGACGTTCTGGGGCAGATACGCAGTATTTT	CASSQGRSGADTQYF
-	few	TRBV18	TRBJ2-7	TGTGCCAGCTCACCACCGGGAGACGCCTCCTACGAGCAGTACTTC	CASSPPGDASYEQYF
-	few	TRBV28	TRBJ1-3	TGTGCCAGTCGGGGGGGACGCTCTGGAAACACCATATATTTT	CASRGGRSGNTIYF
-	few	TRBV7-2	TRBJ2-5	TGTGCCAGCAGCTTTACTTTGGGGACCCAGTACTTC	CASSFTLGTQYF
-	few	TRBV30	TRBJ2-7	TGTGCCTGGAGCGACAGTTACTACGAGCAGTACTTC	CAWSDSYYEQYF
-	-	TRBV12-2	TRBJ2-7	TGTGCAAGTCCCCGTGTACGAATCGTCGGGACAGACCTTTACGAGCAGTACTTC	CASPRVRIVGTDLYEQYF
-	many	TRBV15	TRBJ1-4	TGTGCCACCAGCAGAGAGCTCCAATTCAATGAAAAACTGTTTTTT	CATSRELQFNEKLFF
-	few	TRBV5-1	TRBJ2-3	TGCGCCAGCAGCCTAGGGACTAGCACAGATACGCAGTATTTT	CASSLGTSTDTQYF
TRBD2	-	TRBV9	TRBJ2-1	TGTGCCAGCAGCGTAGATAGCGGGAGATACAATGAGCAGTTCTTC	CASSVDSGRYNEQFF
-	-	TRBV9	TRBJ2-7	TGTGCCCCGCGGGCTCCCTTCGAGCAGTACTTC	CAPRAPFEQYF
TRBD1	-	TRBV18	TRBJ1-1	TGTGCCAGCTCACCGGACAGGGTGAACACTGAAGCTTTCTTT	CASSPDRVNTEAFF
-	few	TRBV5-1	TRBJ1-1	TGCGCCAGCAGCTCGAAGGCCAACACTGAAGCTTTCTTT	CASSSKANTEAFF
-	few	TRBV7-3	TRBJ1-5	TGTGCCAGCAGCTCCATGGGAACGCCCGGCAATCAGCCCCAGCATTTT	CASSSMGTPGNQPQHF
TRBD1	-	TRBV7-2	TRBJ2-2	TGTGCCAGCATAGCCGGGACAGCAAACACCGGGGAGCTGTTTTTT	CASIAGTANTGELFF
-	few	TRBV19	TRBJ2-1	TGTGCCAGTAGTATCCCCGGTTACGGCCGCAATGAGCAGTTCTTC	CASSIPGYGRNEQFF
-	few	TRBV6-5	TRBJ2-7	TGTGCCAGCAGTTACTCCCCAGGTCCCTCCTACGAGCAGTACTTC	CASSYSPGPSYEQYF
TRBD1	few	TRBV7-2	TRBJ2-2	TGTGCCAGCAGCTTTACCGGGACAGGGTACACCGGGGAGCTGTTTTTT	CASSFTGTGYTGELFF
-	-	TRBV5-6	TRBJ2-7	TGTGCCAGCAGCTTGGGACTAGGGACCACCGAGCAGTACTTC	CASSLGLGTTEQYF
-	few	TRBV29-1	TRBJ1-1	TGCAGCGTCCACAGGGACACTGAAGCTTTCTTT	CSVHRDTEAFF
TRBD2	-	TRBV5-1	TRBJ2-3	TGCGCCAGCAGCCCGCGAGCGGGGGGTGCAGATACGCAGTATTTT	CASSPRAGGADTQYF
-	few	TRBV14	TRBJ2-3	TGTGCCAGCAGCCAAGATGGCGGACTACACACAGATACGCAGTATTTT	CASSQDGGLHTDTQYF
-	-	TRBV23-1	TRBJ1-2	TGCGCCAGCAGTCAATGTGACAGCGCTACGTGTGGCTACACCTTC	CASSQCDSATCGYTF
-	-	TRBV20-1	TRBJ2-7	TGCAGTGCTAGCTGGGGGGACGAGCAGTACTTC	CSASWGDEQYF
-	few	TRBV29-1	TRBJ2-7	TGCAGCGTTAGTAAAGGGACTTATTCTTACGAGCAGTACTTC	CSVSKGTYSYEQYF
TRBD1	-	TRBV7-8	TRBJ2-2	TGTGCCAGCAGCACAGGGACAGGGGGCGGAGTGGAGCTGTTTTTT	CASSTGTGGGVELFF
-	-	TRBV5-1	TRBJ2-5	TGCGCCAGCGGGATCACTCCGCAGCAAGAGACCCAGTACTTC	CASGITPQQETQYF
TRBD2	-	TRBV7-2	TRBJ2-5	TGTGCCAGCAGCTTAGCGCTTGCGGGGGGGAAAGAGACCCAGTACTTC	CASSLALAGGKETQYF
-	-	TRBV7-2	TRBJ2-1	TGTGCCAGCAAGCGGGTAACCTACAATGAGCAGTTCTTC	CASKRVTYNEQFF
-	-	TRBV2	TRBJ2-3	TGTGCCAGCAGAGACGGACTTAACAGGTCCGGTCGAGATACGCAGTATTTT	CASRDGLNRSGRDTQYF
-	few	TRBV2	TRBJ1-2	TGTGCCAGCGTGTCAGACCCAGGGTATGGCTACACCTTC	CASVSDPGYGYTF
-	few	TRBV20-1	TRBJ2-7	TGCAGTGCGAGGGGCCCCTTCGAGCAGTACTTC	CSARGPFEQYF
TRBD1	-	TRBV7-2	TRBJ2-5	TGTGCCAGCAGCTCGGGACAGCAAGAGACCCAGTACTTC	CASSSGQQETQYF
-	many	TRBV2	TRBJ2-2	TGTGCCAGCAGGTACACCGGGGAGCTGTTTTTT	CASRYTGELFF
TRBD2	-	TRBV30	TRBJ2-5	TGTGCCTGGAGTGACGGACTAGCGGGAGCCCAAGAGACCCAGTACTTC	CAWSDGLAGAQETQYF
-	-	TRBV27	TRBJ2-2	TGTGCCAGCACCTTGGGGGTCACCGGGGAGCTGTTTTTT	CASTLGVTGELFF
-	few	TRBV6-5	TRBJ2-2	TGTGCCAGCAGCACAACACGGACCGGGGAGCTGTTTTTT	CASSTTRTGELFF
-	-	TRBV5-4	TRBJ2-1	TGTGCCAGCAGCTTGGCCGCAGGGGCCGGCTACAATGAGCAGTTCTTC	CASSLAAGAGYNEQFF
-	-	TRBV6-5	TRBJ1-1	TGTGCCAGCAGACGCAGCGGGAACACTGAAGCTTTCTTT	CASRRSGNTEAFF
-	few	TRBV2	TRBJ1-4	TGTGCCAGCAACTTTAGGGACGGAAATAATGAAAAACTGTTTTTT	CASNFRDGNNEKLFF
-	few	TRBV7-9	TRBJ2-5	TGTGCCAGCAGCTTAACACTCCCCCAAGAGACCCAGTACTTC	CASSLTLPQETQYF
-	many	TRBV6-5	TRBJ2-1	TGTGCCAGCAGGGTAGACGGACCCTACAATGAGCAGTTCTTC	CASRVDGPYNEQFF